Listed below are T cell receptor beta chains from one sample, sequenced in a study of T cell responses to AZD1222 COVID-19 vaccine. Produced via immunoSEQ multiplex PCR; TCRdb's table is partial and in-frame only. The repertoire holds just over 150,000 clones, around 87% seen once, with roughly a tenth in the top ten. The starting material was peripheral blood, obtained 28 days after the second AZD1222 dose. The receptors come from an adult who received the AZD1222 COVID-19 vaccine. Each CDR3 is given with its conserved first and last residue. Fields, in order: clone size, V gene, J gene, D gene, CDR3 length, CDR3 protein, CDR3 DNA. The D gene is left open where the match is weak. Clone size, where shown, is once, few, many, or a class for clones that have expanded.

.	TRBV19	TRBJ2-2	.	11	CASSRGGELFF	TGTGCCAGTAGTAGGGGAGGGGAGCTGTTTTTT
.	TRBV19	TRBJ1-5	.	15	CASMGGAVGNQPQHF	TGTGCCAGTATGGGGGGAGCAGTGGGCAATCAGCCCCAGCATTTT
.	TRBV28	TRBJ1-4	.	14	CASSLRGANEKLFF	TGTGCCAGCAGTTTACGGGGAGCTAATGAAAAACTGTTTTTT
.	TRBV9	TRBJ2-1	.	14	CASSVVLNGNEQFF	TGTGCCAGCAGCGTAGTCCTGAATGGCAATGAGCAGTTCTTC
.	TRBV20-1	TRBJ2-3	.	10	CSPRGDTQYF	TGCTCCCCACGCGGGGATACGCAGTATTTT
.	TRBV14	TRBJ1-2	.	13	CASSRFLDAAVTF	TGTGCCAGCAGCCGATTTCTGGACGCTGCGGTCACCTTC
.	TRBV12-2	TRBJ1-3	.	16	CASRLAGLNSGNTIYF	TGTGCAAGTCGCTTAGCGGGACTGAACTCTGGAAACACCATATATTTT
.	TRBV19	TRBJ1-2	TRBD1	13	CATRDRGSYGYTF	TGTGCCACCCGGGACAGGGGGAGTTATGGCTACACCTTC
.	TRBV28	TRBJ1-6	.	14	CASSPRSYNSPLHF	TGTGCCAGCAGCCCCCGTTCCTATAATTCACCCCTCCACTTT
.	TRBV30	TRBJ1-2	.	14	CAWSRTLGDYGYTF	TGTGCCTGGAGTAGGACCCTTGGAGACTATGGCTACACCTTC
.	TRBV29-1	TRBJ2-1	.	13	CSVAGNSYNEQFF	TGCAGCGTGGCGGGAAACTCCTACAATGAGCAGTTCTTC
few	TRBV18	TRBJ2-2	.	12	CATSRGDGELFF	TGTGCCACCTCTCGAGGGGACGGGGAGCTGTTTTTT
.	TRBV7-9	TRBJ2-3	.	16	CASSQGGSTSTDTQYF	TGTGCCAGCAGCCAGGGGGGGAGTACTAGCACAGATACGCAGTATTTT
.	TRBV3-1/TRBV3-2	TRBJ2-1	.	16	CASSHSASARQVEQFF	TGTGCCAGCAGCCACAGCGCTAGCGCCAGGCAAGTTGAGCAGTTCTTC
.	TRBV28	TRBJ2-2	.	12	CASKVGTGELFF	TGTGCCAGCAAGGTTGGGACCGGGGAGCTGTTTTTT
few	TRBV7-9	TRBJ1-2	.	14	CASSLASGNYGYTF	TGTGCCAGCAGCTTAGCATCCGGAAACTATGGCTACACCTTC
.	TRBV7-8	TRBJ1-1	.	14	CASSLVRGNTEAFF	TGTGCCAGCAGCTTAGTTCGCGGGAACACTGAAGCTTTCTTT
.	TRBV7-8	TRBJ2-1	TRBD2	14	CASSSAGLAGEQFF	TGTGCCAGCAGCAGCGCCGGACTAGCGGGAGAGCAGTTCTTC
once	TRBV20-1	TRBJ2-2	.	14	CSASRGAGTGELFF	TGCAGTGCTAGTCGGGGGGCAGGCACCGGGGAGCTGTTTTTT
.	TRBV15	TRBJ1-1	.	12	CATSSPNTEAFF	TGTGCCACCAGCAGTCCTAACACTGAAGCTTTCTTT
.	TRBV28	TRBJ2-7	TRBD2	14	CASSLLAGSYEQYF	TGTGCCAGCAGTTTACTAGCGGGGTCCTACGAGCAGTACTTC
.	TRBV28	TRBJ1-1	.	15	CASSPTFSGAAEAFF	TGTGCCAGCAGCCCCACCTTTAGTGGGGCCGCTGAAGCTTTCTTT
few	TRBV9	TRBJ2-2	.	14	CASSVEVGAGELFF	TGTGCCAGCAGCGTAGAGGTAGGGGCCGGGGAGCTGTTTTTT
.	TRBV2	TRBJ1-1	.	14	CASSGQTGNTEAFF	TGTGCCAGCAGTGGCCAGACAGGGAACACTGAAGCTTTCTTT
.	TRBV19	TRBJ2-7	TRBD2	12	CACSGTSYEQYF	TGTGCCTGTTCCGGGACTAGCTACGAGCAGTACTTC
.	TRBV7-8	TRBJ1-1	.	12	CASSISNTEAFF	TGTGCCAGCAGCATCTCCAACACTGAAGCTTTCTTT
.	TRBV28	TRBJ2-2	TRBD2	12	CASNAGDGELFF	TGTGCCAGCAACGCGGGGGACGGGGAGCTGTTTTTT
.	TRBV28	TRBJ1-2	.	11	CASSRWYGYTF	TGTGCCAGCTCGCGGTGGTATGGCTACACCTTC
.	TRBV4-1	TRBJ2-1	TRBD2	18	CASSQGLRLAGGYNEQFF	TGCGCCAGCAGCCAAGGTCTGAGACTAGCGGGAGGTTACAATGAGCAGTTCTTC
.	TRBV14	TRBJ1-1	.	13	CASSGNPNTEAFF	TGTGCCAGCAGCGGGAACCCGAACACTGAAGCTTTCTTT
.	TRBV30	TRBJ1-1	.	13	CAWRGGLNTEAFF	TGTGCCTGGAGAGGGGGTCTGAACACTGAAGCTTTCTTT
.	TRBV7-9	TRBJ1-2	.	12	CASEEANYGYTF	TGTGCCAGCGAGGAGGCGAACTATGGCTACACCTTC
once	TRBV18	TRBJ1-6	.	14	CASSLEASNSPLHF	TGTGCCAGCTCACTGGAGGCGTCTAATTCACCCCTCCACTTT
.	TRBV24-1	TRBJ1-5	.	14	CATRGAGDNQPQHF	TGTGCCACCCGAGGGGCAGGGGATAATCAGCCCCAGCATTTT
.	TRBV14	TRBJ2-1	.	13	CASSQVLGGWQFF	TGTGCCAGCAGCCAAGTCCTGGGGGGATGGCAGTTCTTC
.	TRBV7-2	TRBJ2-7	TRBD2	17	CASSGRAASGRFYEQYF	TGTGCCAGCAGCGGGCGGGCGGCTAGCGGGAGATTTTACGAGCAGTACTTC
.	TRBV7-2	TRBJ2-1	.	14	CASSLGQGRHEQFF	TGTGCCAGCAGCTTAGGGCAGGGAAGACATGAGCAGTTCTTC
.	TRBV27	TRBJ2-7	TRBD2	15	CASSLMGLAGVKQYF	TGTGCCAGCAGTTTGATGGGACTAGCGGGAGTGAAGCAGTACTTC
many	TRBV27	TRBJ2-7	.	13	CASSFLAGYEQYF	TGTGCCAGCAGTTTTTTGGCGGGCTACGAGCAGTACTTC
.	TRBV5-4	TRBJ2-5	TRBD2	16	CASSTQGSGRSETQYF	TGTGCCAGCAGCACCCAGGGGAGCGGGAGGAGTGAGACCCAGTACTTC
.	TRBV5-5	TRBJ1-2	TRBD1	16	CASSLGDRVVSYGYTF	TGTGCCAGCAGCTTGGGGGACAGGGTGGTGTCTTATGGCTACACCTTC
.	TRBV19	TRBJ1-6	TRBD1	16	CASKPSTGKGNSPLHF	TGTGCCAGCAAACCCTCGACAGGGAAGGGCAATTCACCCCTCCACTTT
few	TRBV24-1	TRBJ2-3	.	13	CATCEGGTDTQYF	TGTGCCACCTGCGAAGGGGGCACAGATACGCAGTATTTT
.	TRBV9	TRBJ1-2	TRBD1	21	CASSGTRDRVLPNMGNYGYTF	TGTGCCAGCAGCGGGACCCGGGACAGGGTTTTACCTAATATGGGAAACTATGGCTACACCTTC